The sequence of this T cell receptor (beta chain) was determined in a study of T cells in Graves' hyperthyroidism and ophthalmopathy. This clonotype has a count of ten or more. Its antigen is still unknown. Notes on the study in general: Model-based prediction identified ophthalmopathy a median approximately 6 months prior to its onset. Ophthalmopathy and stable hyperthyroidism were told apart by a 13 V-J model.

RNA transcripts provided the source from which TCR beta CDR3 regions were amplified. The HTBI primer set drove a first-round RT-PCR of the TCR CDR3. TCRdb fed the multiplex PCR reads into MiXCR, producing one record per CDR3 protein. The top ten hold almost 8% of the sample, which has under 300,000 distinct CDR3 sequences, about an eighth seen once. Hyperthyroidism was newly diagnosed in patients aged 18 to 65 (duration under 2 months). Germline CDR1 and CDR2: LNHDA and SQIVND (reference sequence). The CDR3 sequence is 11 residues long. V lost 8 bases, J lost 6 bases, and 10 bases lay in between. This receptor was taken from a woman in her twenties or thirties with Graves' hyperthyroidism that later progressed to Graves' ophthalmopathy. V usage is TRBV19 and J usage is TRBJ1-1; possible D gene TRBD1, 5 bases. The material sequenced was blood. The CDR3 sequence is CASGRGAEAFF. CDR3 nucleotide sequence: TGTGCCAGTGGTCGAGGGGCTGAAGCTTTCTTT.